Following are 14 T cell receptor beta chains from one sample sequenced in a study of blood T cell repertoires in COVID-19. Produced via immunoSEQ multiplex PCR; TCRdb's table is partial and in-frame only. The table records about 94,000 clones, 80% of them present only once. Source material: peripheral blood. The receptors originated from a human donor in a cohort sampled during active COVID-19.

V is TRBV30 and J is TRBJ2-7; a possible D gene is TRBD1 (5 bases). Germline V lookup: CDR1 GTSNPN, CDR2 SVGIG (reference sequence). This CDR3 is built from 13 residues. V lost 6 bases, J lost 0 bases, and 12 bases lay in between. The CDR3 sequence: CACIRGASYEQYF. As DNA, the CDR3 is TGTGCCTGCATTAGGGGTGCCTCCTACGAGCAGTACTTC. Complete variable domain (other parts from reference TRBV30 and TRBJ2-7): SQTIHQWPATLVQPVGSPLSLECTVEGTSNPNLYWYRQAAGRGLQLLFYSVGIGQISSEVPQNLSASRPQDRQFILSSKKLLLSDSGFYLCACIRGASYEQYFGPGTRLTVT.

This chain uses TRBV3-1 (or the pseudogene TRBV3-2) with TRBJ2-7; 10 nucleotides align to TRBD1. The CDR3 runs to 14 residues. Germline CDR1 reads LGHDT; CDR2 reads YNNKEL (reference sequence). V gave up 6 bases and J gave up 7 bases; unmatched junction bases: 9. The CDR3 bases are TGTGCCAGCAGTCTGCGGGACAGGGGATGGGAGCAGTACTTC. This translates into CASSLRDRGWEQYF.

The chain is built from TRBV5-4 and TRBJ2-5; a weak D match, TRBD2 (6 bases). In germline, CDR1 is SGHNT, CDR2 YYREEE (reference sequence). This CDR3 comprises 17 residues. The V end was cut by 4 bases, the J end by 2 bases, with 21 bases between. The CDR3 region is CASSSSAPGGEQETQYF. The CDR3 nucleotides are TGTGCCAGCAGCAGTAGCGCCCCAGGAGGGGAACAAGAGACCCAGTACTTC.

There are a few counts of this clone. The CDR3 bases are TGCGCCAGCAGCCAGGGCCCAGACTACGAGCAGTACTTC. It is translated as CASSQGPDYEQYF. V and J are TRBV5-1 and TRBJ2-7, with D maybe TRBD1 (5 bases). V dropped 4 bases and J dropped 3 bases, with 11 bases sitting between them. CDR3 size: 13 residues. CDR1 SGHRS and CDR2 YFSETQ come from the germline V gene.

J is TRBJ1-2 and V is TRBV30; TRBD1 agrees at 7 bases. Germline values: CDR1 GTSNPN, CDR2 SVGIG (reference sequence). Unmatched junction bases numbered 6, after V lost 0 bases and J lost 8 bases. The CDR3 has 13 amino acids. Here the CDR3 reads CAWSVHGGGGYTF. In DNA form, the CDR3 reads TGTGCCTGGAGTGTACATGGAGGGGGCGGCTACACCTTC.

The chain carries TRBV19 and TRBJ1-5; 7 bases match TRBD1. Germline V gives CDR1 LNHDA, CDR2 SQIVND (reference sequence). This CDR3 spans 13 amino acids. The V and J ends lost 5 bases and 7 bases, in that order; junction bases with no gene match: 5. CDR3 bases: TGTGCCAGTAGTCGTACAGGGGAGCAGCCCCAGCATTTT. Its protein is CASSRTGEQPQHF.

The chain uses TRBV5-1 and TRBJ2-1, with 9 bases lining up with TRBD2. The V segment lost 6 bases and the J segment 2 bases; nucleotides outside the gene matches: 3. CDR1 SGHRS and CDR2 YFSETQ come from the germline V gene. This CDR3 comprises 14 residues. CDR3 sequence reads: CASNPSGTYNEQFF. The CDR3 DNA follows: TGCGCCAGCAACCCTAGCGGGACCTACAATGAGCAGTTCTTC.

This clone was picked up one time. The chain recombines TRBV7-9 with TRBJ2-4; 7 nucleotides align to TRBD2. The junction had 4 bases not matched to a gene; V was cut back by 0 bases and J by 8 bases. This CDR3 has 14 residues. CDR1 and CDR2 from the germline V gene are SEHNR and FQNEAQ (reference sequence). The CDR3 reads CASSLAGGMDIQYF. In DNA form, the CDR3 reads TGTGCCAGCAGCTTAGCCGGGGGGATGGACATTCAGTACTTC. Variable domain in full (rest from reference TRBV7-9 and TRBJ2-4): DTGVSQNPRHKITKRGQNVTFRCDPISEHNRLYWYRQTLGQGPEFLTYFQNEAQLEKSRLLSDRFSAERPKGSFSTLEIQRTEQGDSAMYLCASSLAGGMDIQYFGAGTRLSVL.

CDR3 bases: TGTGCCAGCAGTTTCCGGACAGGGGGCAGTTTTCAAGGCGAGACCCAGTACTTC. This sequence encodes CASSFRTGGSFQGETQYF. The chain employs TRBV27 and TRBJ2-5; 11 bases are shared with TRBD1. J gave up 5 bases and V 3 bases, and 14 bases lay outside the gene matches. The CDR3 totals 18 residues. Per germline, CDR1 MNHEY and CDR2 SMNVEV (reference sequence).

This clone appeared a few times. In the same sample, other DNA sequences code for this CDR3. The chain carries TRBV28 and TRBJ1-2; 7 bases match TRBD1. Trimming at V came to 6 bases and at J to 2 bases, leaving 3 bases not matched to a gene. Germline-derived CDR1 and CDR2 are MDHEN and SYDVKM. The CDR3 loop spans 13 amino acids. The CDR3 loop reads CASSLTGNYGYTF. Written as DNA, the CDR3 is TGTGCCAGCAGCCTGACAGGGAACTATGGCTACACCTTC.

This clone has only a few counts. This chain connects TRBV18 to TRBJ1-2, with TRBD1 matching 9 bases. This CDR3 is 13 amino acids long. The germline V gene encodes CDR1 KGHSH and CDR2 LQKENI. The V gene end was trimmed by 3 bases and the J gene end by 7 bases; junction bases not matched to a gene: 3. This CDR3 is CASSPGQGSGYTF. For the CDR3, the DNA is TGTGCCAGCTCACCGGGACAGGGTAGTGGCTACACCTTC.

V gene TRBV2 combines with J gene TRBJ2-3, with D possibly TRBD2 on 6 matching bases. Germline V gene sequence: CDR1 SNHLY, CDR2 FYNNEI. V lost 6 bases, J lost 5 bases, and 12 bases lay in between. The length of the CDR3 is 13 residues. In nucleotides, the CDR3 is TGTGCCAGCAGCATTGGGAGGAGAGATACGCAGTATTTT. This encodes CASSIGRRDTQYF.

The chain couples TRBV10-3 to TRBJ1-1, with TRBD1 matching over 12 bases. The CDR3 sequence is 15 residues long. In germline, CDR1 is ENHRY, CDR2 SYGVKD. The V gene end was trimmed by 0 bases and the J gene end by 11 bases; junction bases not matched to a gene: 7. The DNA of the CDR3 is TGTGCCATCAGTGAGTCGATTGGGACAGGGGGCGTCGCTTTCTTT. Translating gives CAISESIGTGGVAFF.

This chain connects TRBV28 to TRBJ2-1; 10 nucleotides line up with TRBD2. CDR3 size: 15 residues. Germline CDR1 MDHEN, CDR2 SYDVKM. Trimming at V came to 5 bases and at J to 4 bases, leaving 5 bases not matched to a gene. CDR3 sequence reads: CASSHSGRSYNEQFF. CDR3 bases: TGTGCCAGCAGTCATAGCGGGAGGTCTTACAATGAGCAGTTCTTC.